This T cell receptor (beta chain) was documented in a study of Ad26.COV2.S vaccination and SARS-CoV-2 variants. Study observations and caveats: Researchers cautioned that TCR breadth and depth analyses may have underestimated total T cell responses. Vaccinees and placebo recipients showed similar non-spike TCR breadth.

Treatment given: some 20 received Ad26.COV2.S at low or high dose, single or two shots; about 5 received placebo; per-sample allocation not given. All samples were drawn on day 63, counting from the first vaccine or placebo injection. A remark on this clone: Its antigen is not known.

Trimming cost V 4 bases and J 4 bases, with 21 bases left between them. This CDR3 spans 16 amino acids. Germline values: CDR1 SGHTS, CDR2 YDEGEE. TCRdb's table, derived via immunoSEQ multiplex PCR, lists solely in-frame clones and lacks some. Among 200,000 to 250,000 clones listed, roughly 90% were seen once. The receptor's source is a person aged 18-65 years who received the Ad26.COV2.S COVID-19 vaccine or a placebo. The sequencing used peripheral blood, collected in a trial of Ad26.COV2.S vaccine versus placebo. V is TRBV5-8 and J is TRBJ2-7, with TRBD2 as a possible D gene (6 bases). The CDR3: CASSPGGRGSGYEQYF. In nucleotides, the CDR3 is TGTGCCAGCAGCCCCGGAGGGCGGGGTTCAGGTTACGAGCAGTACTTC. Complete variable domain (other parts from reference TRBV5-8 and TRBJ2-7): EAGVTQSPTHLIKTRGQQATLRCSPISGHTSVYWYQQALGLGLQFLLWYDEGEERNRGNFPPRFSGRQFPNYSSELNVNALELEDSALYLCASSPGGRGSGYEQYFGPGTRLTVT.